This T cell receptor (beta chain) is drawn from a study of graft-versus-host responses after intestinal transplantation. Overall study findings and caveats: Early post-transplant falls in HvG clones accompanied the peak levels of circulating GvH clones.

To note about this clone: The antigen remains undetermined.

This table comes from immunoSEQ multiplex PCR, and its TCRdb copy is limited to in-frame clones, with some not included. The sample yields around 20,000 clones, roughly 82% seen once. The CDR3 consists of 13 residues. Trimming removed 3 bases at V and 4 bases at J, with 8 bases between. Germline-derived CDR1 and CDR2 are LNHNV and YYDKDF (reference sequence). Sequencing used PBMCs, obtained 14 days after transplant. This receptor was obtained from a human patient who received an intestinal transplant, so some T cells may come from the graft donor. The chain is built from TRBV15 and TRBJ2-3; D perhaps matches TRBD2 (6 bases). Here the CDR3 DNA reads TGTGCCACCAGCAGCGGGGGAGCAGATACGCAGTATTTT. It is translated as CATSSGGADTQYF. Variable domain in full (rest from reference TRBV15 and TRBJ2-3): DAMVIQNPRYQVTQFGKPVTLSCSQTLNHNVMYWYQQKSSQAPKLLFHYYDKDFNNEADTPDNFQSRRPNTSFCFLDIRSPGLGDTAMYLCATSSGGADTQYFGPGTRLTVL.